This TCR beta chain was documented in a study of blood T cell repertoires in COVID-19. Study summary: Material from acute and convalescent COVID-19 was sourced from the United States, Italy and Spain.

During active infection, Seattle patients enrolled and were then monitored through disease. In the original analysis: Amplification of reference gene primers provided the estimated nucleated cell counts. Assay used: immunoSEQ multiplex PCR; TCRdb lists only in-frame clones, some missing. V, J and clone size are taken as reported in that table, and D and trimming were inferred from the DNA itself. The data hold around 300,000 clones, with approximately 90% observed a single time. The V end was cut by 5 bases, the J end by 0 bases, with 17 bases between. Per germline, CDR1 SEHNR and CDR2 FQNEAQ (reference sequence). The CDR3 contains 17 residues.

The TCR originated in a woman aged 25 to 39 with COVID-19, enrolled during active disease. Material for sequencing was peripheral blood. The chain recombines TRBV7-9 with TRBJ2-4; D gene uncertain. DNA of the CDR3: TGTGCCAGCAGCGCTATGACGGCGGAGCTAGCCAAAAACATTCAGTACTTC. This codes for CASSAMTAELAKNIQYF.